This T cell receptor beta chain is from a study of T cells in Graves' hyperthyroidism and ophthalmopathy. Broader study findings: The blood repertoire included most of the expanded thyroid clonotypes above 0.001. Researchers report that a 13 V-J model separated ophthalmopathy from stable hyperthyroidism.

9.5 to 10 ml fresh peripheral blood yielded the PBMCs. With regard to this clonotype: No antigen is known for it. With a much larger clone just one base away, this may be a read error.

RNA transcripts provided the source from which TCR beta CDR3 regions were amplified. An initial round of RT-PCR targeting the TCR CDR3 relied on the HTBI primer set. TCRdb independently ran MiXCR on the multiplex PCR reads; one entry per CDR3 protein. The sample includes fewer than 600,000 distinct CDR3 sequences, 13% to 15% of them seen just once. This TCR was sampled from a woman aged 40 to 50 with Graves' hyperthyroidism. The specimen was blood.

Here the CDR3 reads CACSPTQNNQPQHF. DNA of the CDR3: TGTGCCTGCTCACCCACGCAAAACAATCAGCCCCAGCATTTT. The J gene is TRBJ1-5, the V gene TRBV18; no clear D gene. The CDR3 loop spans 14 amino acids. The germline V gene encodes CDR1 KGHSH and CDR2 LQKENI.